The next 6 T cell receptor beta chains were all read from a single sample in a study of regulatory T cells in long-lasting Graves disease. TCR beta libraries were built with iRepertoire HTBI primers and Arm-PCR of CDR3 regions. In TCRdb, the multiplex PCR reads were re-called with MiXCR into one record per CDR3 protein. The sample records about 560,000 distinct CDR3 sequences, 15% to 20% being singletons. The time point denotes: newly diagnosed GD, antithyroid drugs for less than 3 months. Following extraction of RNA from PBMCs, that RNA was used to make the TCR library. These sequences were also reported in another study, on T cells in Graves' hyperthyroidism and ophthalmopathy.

Specimen: peripheral blood mononuclear cells (PBMCs), collected at new diagnosis, from a patient treated with antithyroid drugs. The receptors here all came from a man between 18 and 29 years old with Graves disease.

The chain couples TRBV12-3 or TRBV12-4 to TRBJ1-1, with unresolved D. CDR3 length equals 16 residues. V was clipped by 2 bases and J by 0 bases, with 13 bases between them. CDR3 loop: CASSLPRPFMNTEAFF. As DNA, the CDR3 is TGTGCCAGCAGTTTACCTCGTCCTTTCATGAACACTGAAGCTTTCTTT.

The sample holds many counts of this clonotype. J is TRBJ2-2 and V is TRBV6-5, with 9 bases fitting TRBD2. The CDR3 runs to 16 residues. The V gene's germline CDR1 is MNHEY and CDR2 SVGAGI. J was trimmed by 6 bases and V by 3 bases; bases with no gene match: 8. The CDR3: CASSYGGRAGAGELFF. The DNA of the CDR3 is TGTGCCAGCAGTTATGGCGGGAGGGCCGGGGCCGGGGAGCTGTTTTTT.

This clonotype was counted at least ten times. The chain's CDR3 is CASSPRATGINTGELFF. In DNA form, the CDR3 reads TGTGCCAGCAGCCCCCGAGCGACAGGGATAAACACCGGGGAGCTGTTTTTT. The chain joins TRBV11-3 to TRBJ2-2; 7 bases are shared with TRBD1. Germline V gives CDR1 SGHNT, CDR2 YENEEA. Trimming took 5 bases from V and 2 from J; bases not matched to a gene: 11. CDR3 length: 17 amino acids.

This clonotype came up many times. The rearrangement links TRBV2 to TRBJ2-3; 8 nucleotides align to TRBD2. The germline V gene encodes CDR1 SNHLY and CDR2 FYNNEI. This CDR3 region has 15 residues. Germline trimming cut 1 base from V and 4 bases from J; bases unmatched to any gene: 4. The CDR3 DNA reads TGTGCCAGCAGTGAAGGCGGGAGGCCCGCAGATACGCAGTATTTT. Translation gives CASSEGGRPADTQYF.

This clonotype appeared many times. The rearrangement uses TRBV30 and TRBJ1-1; TRBD1 might be the D (6 bases). Trimming shortened V by 2 bases and J by 6 bases, and 16 bases separated the two germline ends. Per the germline V gene, CDR1 is GTSNPN and CDR2 is SVGIG (reference sequence). The CDR3 sequence is 14 residues long. The CDR3 DNA reads TGTGCCTGGAGTCTCACGGGGGGCGTATCTGAAGCTTTCTTT. This sequence encodes CAWSLTGGVSEAFF.

The chain uses TRBV10-2 and TRBJ2-7, with 11 bases fitting TRBD2. Trimming took 8 bases from V and 0 from J; bases not matched to a gene: 9. The CDR3 has 16 amino acids. Germline V gives CDR1 WSHSY, CDR2 SAAADI. DNA of the CDR3: TGCGCCAGCTCTCTCCCGGGACTAGCGGCCTCCTACGAGCAGTACTTC. Its translation: CASSLPGLAASYEQYF.